One T cell receptor (beta chain) is described in this entry. The sample originates from a study of blood T cell repertoires in COVID-19. Overall study context: COVID-19 samples collected from the United States, Italy and Spain covered acute and convalescent phases. The cDNA or gDNA used as material had been derived from T cells, B-cell-depleted T cells, or PBMCs.

CDR3 size: 15 residues. Per the original data handling: It was from reference gene primer amplification that nucleated cell counts were estimated. Using immunoSEQ multiplex PCR, the repertoire was profiled, and TCRdb retains in-frame clones only, with some absent. The V and J calls and clone size were taken over from that table, and D and trimming were inferred from the DNA. The sample holds approximately 200,000 clones, roughly 82% seen once. The origin of this receptor is a woman aged 25 to 39 with acute or convalescent COVID-19. The gene calls are TRBV21-1 and TRBJ2-3; the table's D call of TRBD1 was not tested on the DNA. TRBV21-1 is given as a pseudogene. What was sequenced was peripheral blood. CDR3 residues: CASSKDGPDTDTQYF. CDR3 DNA: TGTGCCAGCAGCAAAGATGGCCCTGACACAGATACGCAGTATTTT.